Listed here are 10 T cell receptor beta chains from one sample, sequenced in a study of read filtering for tumor transcriptome and immune sequencing. The library was built from 400 to 500 ng RNA with molecular barcoded adaptors for alpha/delta and beta/gamma chains. TCRdb re-called the reads with MiXCR, one entry per CDR3 protein. This sample carries 43,000 or so distinct CDR3 sequences, more than 10% of them seen once, and the ten largest clones take more than 14%. The sequenced sample consisted of a population of CD138-negative cells sorted from bone marrow. Receptor source: a donor at least 40 years old with multiple myeloma.

A remark on this clonotype: This could be a read error, since a much larger clone is one nucleotide away. The V and J genes are TRBV30 and TRBJ1-1, with TRBD1 as a possible D gene (5 bases). CDR3 length: 13 residues. Germline V CDR1 and CDR2: GTSNPN, SVGIG (reference sequence). This CDR3 reads CAWTRQLNAEAFF. The CDR3 DNA sequence: TGTGCCTGGACCCGACAGTTGAACGCTGAAGCTTTCTTT.

There are many counts of this clonotype. V is TRBV7-8 and J is TRBJ2-1; D is unclear. V was clipped by 1 base and J by 0 bases, with 10 bases between them. The germline V gene has CDR1 SGHVS and CDR2 FQNEAQ. The CDR3 totals 16 residues. CDR3: CASSLGLRTSYNEQFF. As DNA, the CDR3 is TGTGCCAGCAGCTTAGGATTGCGCACCTCCTACAATGAGCAGTTCTTC.

This clonotype is labeled large (0.1 to 1%). The CDR3 here is CASSVAGLAIEQYF. In DNA, the CDR3 is TGTGCCAGCAGCGTAGCGGGACTAGCAATCGAGCAGTACTTC. The chain carries TRBV9 and TRBJ2-7; 9 bases map to TRBD2. The trim removed 0 bases at V and 6 bases at J, leaving 4 bases unmatched. Germline lookup yields CDR1 SGDLS and CDR2 YYNGEE. This CDR3 region has 14 residues.

This clonotype was picked up many times. This rearrangement joins TRBV23-1 to TRBJ2-5; TRBD1 aligns across 10 bases. TRBV23-1 belongs to the ORF category, with a function that is uncertain. Trimming removed 6 bases from V and 4 bases from J; junction bases left unmatched: 8. This CDR3 contains 15 residues. The CDR3, as DNA: TGCGCCAGCAGCCTCGGGACAGGGGTCCGAGAGACCCAGTACTTC. It translates to CASSLGTGVRETQYF.

In the case of this clonotype: This sequence is one base from a far larger clone and is likely a read error. This chain links TRBV6-1 with TRBJ2-5; D is uncertain. With 5 bases removed from V and 5 bases from J, the gap between germline ends came to 18 bases. The CDR3 consists of 15 residues. Germline V gene data show CDR1 as MNHNS and CDR2 as SASEGT. CDR3 protein: CASSYSQEISETQYF. The CDR3 bases are TGTGCCAGCAGTTACTCCCAGGAGATCAGCGAGACCCAGTACTTC.

This clonotype was found many times. The chain uses TRBV5-1 and TRBJ2-3; possible D gene TRBD2, 6 bases. CDR3 length equals 16 residues. Germline assignment: CDR1 SGHRS and CDR2 YFSETQ. V was shortened by 4 bases and J by 0 bases, with 15 bases between the two germline ends. In DNA, the CDR3 is TGCGCCAGCAGCACCAGACTAGGATTTAGCACAGATACGCAGTATTTT. It specifies CASSTRLGFSTDTQYF. Variable domain in full (rest from reference TRBV5-1 and TRBJ2-3): KAGVTQTPRYLIKTRGQQVTLSCSPISGHRSVSWYQQTPGQGLQFLFEYFSETQRNKGNFPGRFSGRQFSNSRSEMNVSTLELGDSALYLCASSTRLGFSTDTQYFGPGTRLTVL.

This clonotype was recorded many times. V is TRBV18 and J is TRBJ2-5; tentative D call: TRBD1 (5 bases). From germline, CDR1 is KGHSH and CDR2 LQKENI. Trimming took off 0 bases at V and 0 bases at J, with 8 bases between the two ends. The CDR3 has 15 residues. The chain's CDR3 is CASSPPTANQETQYF. In nucleotides, the CDR3 is TGTGCCAGCTCACCACCGACAGCGAACCAAGAGACCCAGTACTTC.

A note on this clonotype: A much larger clone lies one base from this, so it may be a read error. The chain combines TRBV18 with TRBJ2-7; the D is unclear. Germline V CDR1 and CDR2: KGHSH, LQKENI. CDR3 length equals 13 residues. In DNA, the CDR3 is TGTGCCAGCGCACCAAGACAAGAAGACGAGCAGTACTTC. Its protein product is CASAPRQEDEQYF.

This clonotype has a count of ten or more. CDR3 coding DNA: TGCAGCACCCGGACTAGCGGAAATGAGCAGTTCTTC. Encoded protein: CSTRTSGNEQFF. J is TRBJ2-1 and V is TRBV29-1, with 10 positions matching TRBD2. V lost 8 bases, J lost 7 bases, and 5 bases stayed unmatched. Germline V gene data show CDR1 as SQVTM and CDR2 as ANQGSEA. The CDR3 runs 12 residues.

On this clonotype itself: A read error may account for a junction end that differs from germline. The CDR3 spells CAGSSGDSKTGELFF. The CDR3 DNA is TGCGCCGGCAGCTCCGGGGACTCGAAGACCGGGGAGCTGTTTTTT. The gene calls are TRBV5-1 and TRBJ2-2; a weak D match, TRBD2 (6 bases). CDR1 and CDR2 (germline): SGHRS, YFSETQ. This CDR3 is built from 15 residues.